These 9 T cell receptor beta chains share one sample of origin, sequenced in a study of CD8 T cells in Susac syndrome. A quantity of about 0.5 to 1 ug RNA underwent reverse transcription using random hexamers. TCRdb itself ran the immunoSEQ multiplex PCR reads through MiXCR, one entry per CDR3 protein. The sample consists of roughly 75,000 distinct CDR3 sequences, around 93% of them appearing once. The specimen was CD4+ T cells from PBMCs. Receptor source: a human donor with Susac syndrome.

V is TRBV29-1 and J is TRBJ1-2, with 10 bases fitting TRBD1. From germline, CDR1 is SQVTM and CDR2 ANQGSEA. This CDR3 is built from 14 residues. The V segment lost 5 bases and the J segment 3 bases; nucleotides outside the gene matches: 6. In nucleotides, the CDR3 is TGCAGCGTTCACGACAGGGGGCTCGACTATGGCTACACCTTC. Protein: CSVHDRGLDYGYTF.

This sequence joins TRBV20-1 and TRBJ2-7; perhaps D is TRBD1 or TRBD2 (6 bases each). CDR1 and CDR2 from the germline V gene are DFQATT and SNEGSKA (reference sequence). This CDR3 region has 13 residues. V was shortened by 5 bases and J by 4 bases, with 15 bases between the two germline ends. For the CDR3, the DNA is TGCAGTGCTCATTTAGGGGGAGGTTACGAGCAGTACTTC. Its translation is CSAHLGGGYEQYF.

The chain uses TRBV6-5 and TRBJ2-3; D may be TRBD1 (5 bases). Germline loops: CDR1 MNHEY, CDR2 SVGAGI. The CDR3 is made up of 15 amino acids. Trimming removed 3 bases from V and 4 bases from J, with 14 bases in between. The CDR3 sequence is CASSYSLRGADTQYF. CDR3 DNA sequence: TGTGCCAGCAGTTATTCTTTAAGGGGCGCAGATACGCAGTATTTT.

V gene TRBV5-1 combines with J gene TRBJ1-6; TRBD1 matches 11 bases. Germline V lookup: CDR1 SGHRS, CDR2 YFSETQ. The CDR3 is 17 amino acids. V lost 4 bases and J lost 0; bases outside the gene matches: 3. The CDR3 DNA reads TGCGCCAGCAGCAAGGACAGGGGGCGCTCCTATAATTCACCCCTCCACTTT. As protein: CASSKDRGRSYNSPLHF. Full variable domain (missing parts from reference TRBV5-1 and TRBJ1-6): KAGVTQTPRYLIKTRGQQVTLSCSPISGHRSVSWYQQTPGQGLQFLFEYFSETQRNKGNFPGRFSGRQFSNSRSEMNVSTLELGDSALYLCASSKDRGRSYNSPLHFGNGTRLTVT.

The chain carries TRBV6-2 or TRBV6-3 and TRBJ2-4; TRBD2 matches 11 bases. The ends lost 2 bases at V and 0 bases at J; junction bases unmatched: 6. CDR3 length: 18 amino acids. Looked up from germline, CDR1 is MNHEY and CDR2 is SVGEGT. CDR3 DNA: TGTGCCAGCAGTTACCGCGGACTAGCGGGCTTAGCCAAAAACATTCAGTACTTC. It translates to CASSYRGLAGLAKNIQYF.

This chain connects TRBV19 to TRBJ2-3; D unresolved. Germline CDR1 reads LNHDA; CDR2 reads SQIVND (reference sequence). This CDR3 comprises 14 residues. V shed 3 bases and J shed 9 bases, with 16 bases lying between them. CDR3 DNA sequence: TGTGCCAGTAGTATGGTGGGTCCGGCCGGCACGCAGTATTTT. Protein: CASSMVGPAGTQYF.

This sequence joins TRBV11-2 and TRBJ2-4; possibly TRBD1 or TRBD2 for D (5 bases each). The V gene lost 7 bases and the J gene lost 2 bases, with 15 bases spanning the gap. The CDR3 is made up of 15 amino acids. CDR1 is SGHAT and CDR2 is FQNNGV in the germline V gene. The CDR3: CASTPSGRPKNIQYF. The DNA for the CDR3 is TGTGCCAGCACCCCCTCGGGGCGACCCAAAAACATTCAGTACTTC.

The rearrangement uses TRBV30 and TRBJ1-1; tentative D call: TRBD1 (6 bases). The V and J ends lost 2 bases and 5 bases respectively, with 12 bases between them. In germline, CDR1 is GTSNPN, CDR2 SVGIG (reference sequence). This CDR3 region has 13 residues. CDR3 nucleotides: TGTGCCTGGAGTACAGGGTCAGCAACTGAAGCTTTCTTT. As protein: CAWSTGSATEAFF.

The chain employs TRBV19 and TRBJ2-2, with D tentatively TRBD1 (5 bases). The length of the CDR3 is 14 residues. The germline V gene has CDR1 LNHDA and CDR2 SQIVND (reference sequence). V was pared by 6 bases and J by 0 bases, with 8 bases between. The CDR3 coding sequence is TGTGCCAGTAGATTGACAGCGAACACCGGGGAGCTGTTTTTT. Encoded protein: CASRLTANTGELFF.